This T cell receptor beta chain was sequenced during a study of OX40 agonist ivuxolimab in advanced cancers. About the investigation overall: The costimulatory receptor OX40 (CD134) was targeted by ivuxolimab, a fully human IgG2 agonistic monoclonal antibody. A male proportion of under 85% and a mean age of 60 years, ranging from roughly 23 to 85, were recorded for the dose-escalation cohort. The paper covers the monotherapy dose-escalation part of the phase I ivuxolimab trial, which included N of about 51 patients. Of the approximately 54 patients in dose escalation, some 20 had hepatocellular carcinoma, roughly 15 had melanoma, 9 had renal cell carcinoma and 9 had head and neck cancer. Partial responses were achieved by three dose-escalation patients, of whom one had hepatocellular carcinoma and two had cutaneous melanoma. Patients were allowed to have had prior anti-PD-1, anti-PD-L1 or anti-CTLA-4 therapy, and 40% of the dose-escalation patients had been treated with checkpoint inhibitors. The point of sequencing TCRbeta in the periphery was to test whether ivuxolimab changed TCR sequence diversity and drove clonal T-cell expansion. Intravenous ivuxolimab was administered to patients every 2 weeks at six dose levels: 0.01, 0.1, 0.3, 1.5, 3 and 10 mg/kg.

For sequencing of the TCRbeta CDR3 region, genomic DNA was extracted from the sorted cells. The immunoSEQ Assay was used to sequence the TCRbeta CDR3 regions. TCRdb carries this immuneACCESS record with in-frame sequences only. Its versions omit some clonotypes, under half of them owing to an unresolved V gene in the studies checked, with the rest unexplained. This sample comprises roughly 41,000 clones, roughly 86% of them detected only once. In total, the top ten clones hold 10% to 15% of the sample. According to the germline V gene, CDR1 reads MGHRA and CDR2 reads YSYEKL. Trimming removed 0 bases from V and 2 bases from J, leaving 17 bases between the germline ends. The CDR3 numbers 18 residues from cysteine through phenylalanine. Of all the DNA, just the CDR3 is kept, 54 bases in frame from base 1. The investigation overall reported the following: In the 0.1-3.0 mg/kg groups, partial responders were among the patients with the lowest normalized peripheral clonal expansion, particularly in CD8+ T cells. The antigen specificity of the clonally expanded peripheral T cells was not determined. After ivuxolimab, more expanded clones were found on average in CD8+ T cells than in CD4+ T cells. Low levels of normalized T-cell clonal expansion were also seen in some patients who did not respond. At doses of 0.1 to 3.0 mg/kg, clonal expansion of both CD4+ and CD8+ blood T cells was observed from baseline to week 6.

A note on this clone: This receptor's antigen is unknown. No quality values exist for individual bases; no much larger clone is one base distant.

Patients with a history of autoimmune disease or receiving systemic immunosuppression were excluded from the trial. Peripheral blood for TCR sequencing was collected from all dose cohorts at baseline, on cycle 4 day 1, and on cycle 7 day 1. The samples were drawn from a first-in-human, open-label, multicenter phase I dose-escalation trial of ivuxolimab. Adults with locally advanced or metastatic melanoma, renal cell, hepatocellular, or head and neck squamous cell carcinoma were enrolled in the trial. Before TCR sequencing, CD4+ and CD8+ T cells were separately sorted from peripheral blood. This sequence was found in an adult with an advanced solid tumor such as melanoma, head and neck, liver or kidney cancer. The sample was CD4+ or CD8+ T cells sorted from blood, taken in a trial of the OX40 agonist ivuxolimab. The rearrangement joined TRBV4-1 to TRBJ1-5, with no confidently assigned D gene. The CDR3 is CASSQEGYRASGNQPQHF. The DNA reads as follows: TGCGCCAGCAGCCAAGAAGGGTACCGGGCAAGTGGCAATCAGCCCCAGCATTTT.